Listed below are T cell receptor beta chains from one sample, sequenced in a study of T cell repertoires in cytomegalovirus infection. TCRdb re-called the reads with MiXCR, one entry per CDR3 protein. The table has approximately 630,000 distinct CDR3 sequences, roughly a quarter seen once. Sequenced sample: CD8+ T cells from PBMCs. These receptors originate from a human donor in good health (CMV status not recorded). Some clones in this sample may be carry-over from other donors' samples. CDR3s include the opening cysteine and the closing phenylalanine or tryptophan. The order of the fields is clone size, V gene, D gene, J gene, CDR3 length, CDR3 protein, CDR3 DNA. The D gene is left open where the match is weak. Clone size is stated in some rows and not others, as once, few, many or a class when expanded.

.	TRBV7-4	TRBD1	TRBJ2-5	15	CASSSFPGQGETQYF	TGTGCCAGCAGCTCCTTCCCGGGACAGGGGGAGACCCAGTACTTC
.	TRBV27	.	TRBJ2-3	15	CASSLVPSYPGAQYF	TGTGCCAGCAGTTTAGTCCCCAGTTACCCGGGTGCCCAGTATTTT
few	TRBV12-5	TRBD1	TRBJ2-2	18	CASGWGQGDLVNTGELFF	TGTGCTAGTGGTTGGGGACAGGGCGATTTGGTGAACACCGGGGAGCTGTTTTTT
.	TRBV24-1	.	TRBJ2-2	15	CATSDARVGTGELFF	TGTGCCACCAGTGATGCTAGGGTGGGCACCGGGGAGCTGTTTTTT
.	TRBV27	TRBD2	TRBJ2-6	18	CASTDLAGVSSGANVLTF	TGTGCCAGCACTGACCTAGCGGGGGTGTCCTCTGGGGCCAACGTCCTGACTTTC
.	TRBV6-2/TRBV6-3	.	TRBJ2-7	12	CASSYSQREQYF	TGTGCCAGCAGTTATTCCCAGCGCGAGCAGTACTTC
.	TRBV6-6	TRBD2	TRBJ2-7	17	CASSYLGWGGESDEQYF	TGTGCCAGCAGTTACCTCGGGTGGGGGGGAGAAAGCGACGAGCAGTACTTC
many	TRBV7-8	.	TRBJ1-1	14	CASSLQSRNTEAFF	TGTGCCAGCAGCTTACAGAGCAGAAACACTGAAGCTTTCTTT
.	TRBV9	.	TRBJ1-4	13	CASSVADNKKLFF	TGTGCCAGCAGCGTAGCAGACAATAAAAAACTGTTTTTT
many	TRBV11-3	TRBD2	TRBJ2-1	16	CASSHFGAGGPNEQFF	TGTGCCAGCAGCCACTTCGGTGCGGGGGGGCCCAATGAGCAGTTCTTC
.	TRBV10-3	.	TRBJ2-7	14	CAITDTDLSYEQYF	TGTGCCATCACGGACACTGACCTCTCCTACGAGCAGTACTTC
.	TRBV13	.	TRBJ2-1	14	CASSSPLRRNEQFF	TGTGCCAGCAGCTCCCCGTTAAGACGGAATGAGCAGTTCTTC
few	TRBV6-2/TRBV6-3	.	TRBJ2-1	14	CAARWALSYNEQFF	TGTGCCGCTCGTTGGGCACTCTCCTACAATGAGCAGTTCTTC
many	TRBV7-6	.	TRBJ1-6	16	CASSAGANSYNSPLHF	TGTGCCAGCAGCGCCGGAGCGAACTCCTATAATTCACCCCTCCACTTT
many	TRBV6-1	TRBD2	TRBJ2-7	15	CASSEDSGGPYEQYF	TGTGCCAGCAGTGAAGACAGCGGGGGACCCTACGAGCAGTACTTC
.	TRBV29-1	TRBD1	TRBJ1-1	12	CSVLDRGGEAFF	TGCAGCGTCCTGGACAGGGGTGGTGAAGCTTTCTTT
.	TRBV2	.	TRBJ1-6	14	CASSERFYNSPLHF	TGTGCCAGCAGCGAAAGGTTCTATAATTCACCCCTCCACTTT
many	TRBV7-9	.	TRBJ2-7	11	CASSTATEQYF	TGTGCCAGCAGCACCGCTACGGAGCAGTACTTC
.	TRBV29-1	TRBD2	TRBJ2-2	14	CSVVWGGVTGELFF	TGCAGCGTCGTCTGGGGGGGGGTCACCGGGGAGCTGTTTTTT
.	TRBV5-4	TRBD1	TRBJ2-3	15	CASSKDRGDVDTQYF	TGTGCCAGCAGCAAGGACAGGGGCGACGTCGATACGCAGTATTTT
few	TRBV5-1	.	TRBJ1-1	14	CASSHFDTATEAFF	TGCGCCAGCAGCCATTTTGACACGGCCACTGAAGCTTTCTTT
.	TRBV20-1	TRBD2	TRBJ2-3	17	CSARDHSGDSGTDTQYF	TGCAGTGCTAGAGACCACAGCGGGGATAGTGGCACAGATACGCAGTATTTT
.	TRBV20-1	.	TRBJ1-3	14	CSAREASSGNTIYF	TGCAGTGCTAGAGAGGCAAGCTCTGGAAACACCATATATTTT
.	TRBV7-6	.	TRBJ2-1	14	CASSFPWSYNEQFF	TGTGCCAGCAGCTTCCCATGGTCCTACAATGAGCAGTTCTTC
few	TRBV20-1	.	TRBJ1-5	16	CSAPGNGVDSNQPQHF	TGCAGTGCCCCCGGGAATGGGGTTGATAGCAATCAGCCCCAGCATTTT
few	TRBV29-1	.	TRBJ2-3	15	CSVDELGYSTDTQYF	TGCAGCGTTGACGAACTCGGATATAGCACAGATACGCAGTATTTT
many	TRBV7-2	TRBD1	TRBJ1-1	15	CASSLPGQGRTEAFF	TGTGCCAGCAGCTTACCAGGACAGGGGAGAACTGAAGCTTTCTTT